The entry that follows covers one T cell receptor (beta chain) sequence. The target antigen is unknown. The source of the sample is a study of OX40 agonist ivuxolimab in advanced cancers. Study in general: Aged about 20 to 80 with a mean of roughly 65 years, they were around 85% male.

V lost 7 bases and J 3 bases, leaving 12 bases between the germline ends. Germline CDR1 reads SQVTM; CDR2 reads ANQGSEA. CDR3 length equals 13 residues. Study observations and caveats: Researchers did not determine the expanded peripheral T cells' antigen specificity.

Libraries were prepared by immunoSEQ multiplex PCR; TCRdb keeps only in-frame clonotypes and omits some of them. The sample carries about 66,000 clones, roughly nine tenths recorded once. The source of this sequence is an adult with an advanced solid tumor such as melanoma, head and neck, liver or kidney cancer. The chain is built from TRBV29-1 and TRBJ1-4; TRBD1 is a possible D gene (6 bases). The specimen was CD4+ or CD8+ T cells sorted from blood, collected in a trial of the OX40 agonist ivuxolimab. The CDR3 reads CSAQGTANEKLFF. The CDR3 DNA follows: TGCAGCGCACAGGGCACGGCTAATGAAAAACTGTTTTTT.